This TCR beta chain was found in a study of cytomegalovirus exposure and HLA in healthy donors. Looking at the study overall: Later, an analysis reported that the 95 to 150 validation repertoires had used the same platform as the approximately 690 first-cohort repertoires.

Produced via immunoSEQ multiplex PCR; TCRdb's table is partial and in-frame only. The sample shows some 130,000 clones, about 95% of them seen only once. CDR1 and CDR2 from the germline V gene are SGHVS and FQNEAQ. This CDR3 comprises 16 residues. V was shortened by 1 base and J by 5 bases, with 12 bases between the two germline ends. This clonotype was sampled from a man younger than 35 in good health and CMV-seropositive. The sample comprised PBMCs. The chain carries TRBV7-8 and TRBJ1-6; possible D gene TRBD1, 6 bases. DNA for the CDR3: TGTGCCAGCAGCTTAGGCTCAGGGGTCGATAATTCACCCCTCCACTTT. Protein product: CASSLGSGVDNSPLHF.